This T cell receptor beta chain was identified in a study of identical twins. This CDR3 is built from 17 residues. Trimming removed 3 bases from V and 4 bases from J; junction bases left unmatched: 8. CDR1 LGHNA and CDR2 YNFKEQ come from the germline V gene. A single record per CDR3 protein comes from TCRdb applying MiXCR to the 5' RACE reads. The table includes over 550,000 distinct CDR3 sequences, less than 9% detected once. The sample holds many counts of this clonotype. The same sample was also used in a study of yellow fever vaccine responses in identical twins.

The V gene is TRBV4-2, the J gene TRBJ2-1, with 11 bases identical to TRBD2. The sequenced material came from PBMCs. This receptor was identified in a woman aged 18-29 years in good health. CDR3 amino acids: CASSQGLGTSGYNEQFF. CDR3 nucleotide sequence: TGTGCCAGCAGCCAGGGTCTTGGGACTAGCGGATACAATGAGCAGTTCTTC.